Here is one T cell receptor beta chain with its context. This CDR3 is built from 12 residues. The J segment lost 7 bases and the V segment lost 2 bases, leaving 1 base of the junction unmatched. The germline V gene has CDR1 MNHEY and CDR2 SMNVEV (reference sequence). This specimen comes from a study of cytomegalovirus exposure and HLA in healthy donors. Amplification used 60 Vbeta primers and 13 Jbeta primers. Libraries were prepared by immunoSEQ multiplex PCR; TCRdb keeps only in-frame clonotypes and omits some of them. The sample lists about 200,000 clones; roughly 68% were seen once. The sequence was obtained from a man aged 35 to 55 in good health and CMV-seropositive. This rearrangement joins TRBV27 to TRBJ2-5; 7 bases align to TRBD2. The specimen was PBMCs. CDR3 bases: TGTGCCAGCAGTTTAGGGGAGGGGACCCAGTACTTC. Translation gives CASSLGEGTQYF.